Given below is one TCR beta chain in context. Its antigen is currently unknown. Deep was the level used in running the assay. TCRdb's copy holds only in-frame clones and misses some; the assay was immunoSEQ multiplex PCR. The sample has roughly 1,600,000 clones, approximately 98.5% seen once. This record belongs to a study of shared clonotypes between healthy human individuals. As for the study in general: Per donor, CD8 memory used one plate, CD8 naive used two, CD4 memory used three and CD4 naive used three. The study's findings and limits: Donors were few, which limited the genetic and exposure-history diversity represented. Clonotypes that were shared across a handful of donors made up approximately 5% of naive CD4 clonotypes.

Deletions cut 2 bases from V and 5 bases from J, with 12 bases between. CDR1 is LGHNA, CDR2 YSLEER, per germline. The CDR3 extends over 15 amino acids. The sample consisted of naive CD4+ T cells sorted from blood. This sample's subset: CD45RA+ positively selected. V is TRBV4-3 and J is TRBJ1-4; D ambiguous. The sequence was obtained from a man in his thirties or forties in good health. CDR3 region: CASSQTAGENEKLFF. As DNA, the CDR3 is TGCGCCAGCAGCCAAACAGCAGGAGAAAATGAAAAACTGTTTTTT.